The 29 T cell receptor beta chains below all came from one sample that was sequenced in a study of human T cells and chemical hapten exposure. TCRdb reanalysed the RACE reads using MiXCR and keeps one entry per CDR3 protein. The table has roughly 120,000 distinct CDR3 sequences, roughly 13% seen once. Indicated time point: patch test 1, 2 weeks after DPC sensitization. Treatment here: therapeutic diphenylcyclopropenone sensitization with weekly scalp DPC. Source: whole blood, taken in connection with sensitization to the hapten diphenylcyclopropenone (DPC). Source of these receptors: a man aged 18-30 years with alopecia areata. Some clones in this sample may be carry-over from other donors' samples.

The chain uses TRBV11-2 and TRBJ1-4; 8 nucleotides match TRBD1. The CDR3 extends over 15 amino acids. V lost 5 bases and J lost 4; bases outside the gene matches: 6. Germline assignment: CDR1 SGHAT and CDR2 FQNNGV. The CDR3 DNA reads TGTGCCAGCAGCCATTGGACAGGGCTTAATGAAAAACTGTTTTTT. It yields the protein CASSHWTGLNEKLFF.

At least ten counts were recorded for this clonotype. The CDR3 is CASSLMGGHNSPLHF. CDR3 bases: TGTGCCAGCAGCTTGATGGGCGGCCATAATTCACCCCTCCACTTT. The chain has TRBV7-9 and TRBJ1-6; no reliable D call. This CDR3 is built from 15 residues. CDR1 SEHNR and CDR2 FQNEAQ come from the germline V gene (reference sequence). Trimming cost V 3 bases and J 5 bases, with 11 bases left between them.

There are many counts of this clonotype. The V gene is TRBV11-2, the J gene TRBJ2-7; D remains ambiguous. Germline V gene lookup returns CDR1 SGHAT and CDR2 FQNNGV. The CDR3 length is 14 residues. Trimming removed 0 bases at V and 2 bases at J, with 8 bases between. The CDR3 loop reads CASSLEIPPYEQYF. DNA for the CDR3: TGTGCCAGCAGCTTAGAGATTCCCCCCTACGAGCAGTACTTC. Full variable domain (rest looked up from reference TRBV11-2 and TRBJ2-7): EAGVAQSPRYKIIEKRQSVAFWCNPISGHATLYWYQQILGQGPKLLIQFQNNGVVDDSQLPKDRFSAERLKGVDSTLKIQPAKLEDSAVYLCASSLEIPPYEQYFGPGTRLTVT.

This clonotype was counted between two and nine times. This chain links TRBV11-3 with TRBJ2-1; the D is unclear. This CDR3 is built from 13 residues. Trimming took 5 bases from V and 9 from J, leaving 14 bases between them. In germline, CDR1 is SGHNT, CDR2 YENEEA. DNA of the CDR3: TGTGCCAGCAGCCCCCGCAGCTCCGGTGAGCAGTTCTTC. Its protein product is CASSPRSSGEQFF.

The table lists this clonotype with many counts. The chain is built from TRBV6-1 and TRBJ2-7; a possible D gene is TRBD2 (9 bases). In germline, CDR1 is MNHNS, CDR2 SASEGT. This CDR3 is 13 amino acids long. The germline V and J ends were trimmed by 11 bases and 3 bases, with 17 bases remaining between them. The CDR3 loop is CAAGGTGGYEQYF. Written as DNA, the CDR3 is TGTGCCGCGGGGGGGACAGGAGGCTACGAGCAGTACTTC.

This clonotype has at least ten counts. J is TRBJ2-1 and V is TRBV4-3; D tentatively fits TRBD1 or TRBD2 (5 bases each). From germline, CDR1 is LGHNA and CDR2 YSLEER. The CDR3 is 16 residues long. Trimming removed 2 bases from V and 0 bases from J, with 11 bases in between. In DNA, the CDR3 is TGCGCCAGCAGCCAATTAGGGACCACCTCCTACAATGAGCAGTTCTTC. It translates to CASSQLGTTSYNEQFF.

This clonotype was observed a few times. This chain links TRBV6-2 or TRBV6-3 with TRBJ2-2, with a possible D match to TRBD1 (6 bases). The CDR3 loop spans 14 amino acids. Germline V gene data show CDR1 as MNHEY and CDR2 as SVGEGT. Trimming shortened V by 2 bases and J by 5 bases, and 9 bases separated the two germline ends. CDR3 DNA: TGTGCCAGCAGTTACAGGGGGAGAACCGGGGAGCTGTTTTTT. As protein: CASSYRGRTGELFF.

The chain has TRBV15 and TRBJ1-2; 8 positions match TRBD1. Germline V gene lookup returns CDR1 LNHNV and CDR2 YYDKDF (reference sequence). The V gene end was trimmed by 0 bases and the J gene end by 2 bases; junction bases not matched to a gene: 11. CDR3 size: 18 residues. CDR3 loop: CATSRDRTGIAGNYGYTF. The CDR3, as DNA: TGTGCCACCAGCAGAGATCGGACAGGGATAGCGGGAAACTATGGCTACACCTTC.

This rearrangement joins TRBV4-3 to TRBJ1-5; 9 bases match TRBD1. The CDR3 runs to 13 residues. Trimming at V came to 6 bases and at J to 7 bases, leaving 4 bases not matched to a gene. CDR1 is LGHNA and CDR2 is YSLEER in the germline V gene. The CDR3 nucleotides are TGCGCCAGCAGTCCCGACAGGGGGCAGCCCCAGCATTTT. Amino acid sequence: CASSPDRGQPQHF.

The rearrangement joins TRBV27 to TRBJ2-7; tentative D call: TRBD2 (5 bases). CDR3 length: 14 residues. Trimming removed 0 bases at V and 5 bases at J, with 11 bases between. CDR1 MNHEY and CDR2 SMNVEV come from the germline V gene (reference sequence). The CDR3 DNA reads TGTGCCAGCAGTTTATCGAGCGGCCCCCACGAGCAGTACTTC. Translation gives CASSLSSGPHEQYF.

This chain connects TRBV12-3 or TRBV12-4 to TRBJ2-7; 8 bases line up with TRBD2. V trimming: 3 bases; J trimming: 4 bases; junction bases outside the gene matches: 5. CDR3 length: 14 amino acids. CDR3 residues: CASSFRAGVYEQYF. The DNA for the CDR3 is TGTGCCAGCAGTTTTAGAGCGGGGGTATACGAGCAGTACTTC.

This CDR3 is CSTYRGGSTDTQYF. In nucleotides, the CDR3 is TGCAGTACGTACCGCGGGGGCAGCACAGATACGCAGTATTTT. The chain carries TRBV20-1 and TRBJ2-3; perhaps TRBD2 as D (7 bases). Germline CDR1 and CDR2: DFQATT and SNEGSKA (reference sequence). V was shortened by 8 bases and J by 0 bases, with 15 bases between the two germline ends. The CDR3 runs 14 residues.

The J gene is TRBJ1-1, the V gene TRBV11-2; D uncertain. V was pared by 1 base and J by 4 bases, with 25 bases between. The V gene's germline CDR1 is SGHAT and CDR2 FQNNGV. The CDR3 covers 19 residues. The CDR3 DNA follows: TGTGCCAGCAGCTTAGCCCCAGAGTTATTCCTCCCTCAAAGCACTGAAGCTTTCTTT. It encodes CASSLAPELFLPQSTEAFF.

This clonotype was seen only a few times. The rearrangement joins TRBV27 to TRBJ2-1; D is tentatively TRBD1 or TRBD2 (6 bases each). CDR1 is MNHEY, CDR2 SMNVEV, per germline (reference sequence). Deletions cut 3 bases from V and 10 bases from J, with 13 bases between. This CDR3 has 13 amino acids. CDR3 region: CASSFKVGGEQFF. In DNA, the CDR3 is TGTGCCAGCAGTTTTAAGGTGGGGGGCGAGCAGTTCTTC.

The rearrangement links TRBV29-1 to TRBJ2-2; D not resolved. The CDR3 totals 12 residues. The germline V gene has CDR1 SQVTM and CDR2 ANQGSEA. Trimming cost V 7 bases and J 7 bases, with 13 bases left between them. The CDR3 coding sequence is TGCAGCGGGAGTTATTCCGGCGGGGAGCTGTTTTTT. Translating gives CSGSYSGGELFF.

This chain uses TRBV20-1 with TRBJ2-7; a possible D gene is TRBD2 (6 bases). The CDR3 loop spans 15 amino acids. V dropped 0 bases and J dropped 0 bases, with 12 bases sitting between them. Germline assignment: CDR1 DFQATT and CDR2 SNEGSKA (reference sequence). CDR3 DNA sequence: TGCAGTGCTAGAGATGGGGGGTCGAGCTCCTACGAGCAGTACTTC. Amino acid sequence: CSARDGGSSSYEQYF.

The chain recombines TRBV7-2 with TRBJ1-1; no clear D gene. Germline loops: CDR1 SGHTA, CDR2 FQGNSA. The CDR3 has 14 residues. The V and J ends lost 4 bases and 1 base respectively, with 10 bases between them. The CDR3 DNA reads as TGTGCCAGCAGCTGGGCGGGCAGGAACACTGAAGCTTTCTTT. This gives the protein CASSWAGRNTEAFF. Combining the CDR3 with reference TRBV7-2 and TRBJ1-1 gives the whole variable domain GAGVSQSPSNKVTEKGKDVELRCDPISGHTALYWYRQSLGQGLEFLIYFQGNSAPDKSGLPSDRFSAERTGGSVSTLTIQRTQQEDSAVYLCASSWAGRNTEAFFGQGTRLTVV.

This clonotype has a count of ten or more. The rearrangement links TRBV11-2 to TRBJ2-2; no reliable D call. Germline V gene lookup returns CDR1 SGHAT and CDR2 FQNNGV. The CDR3 contains 12 residues. The ends were cut back, 3 bases at V and 2 bases at J, with 1 base in the middle. CDR3 protein: CASSFNTGELFF. The CDR3 DNA is TGTGCCAGCAGCTTTAACACCGGGGAGCTGTTTTTT. Full variable domain (rest looked up from reference TRBV11-2 and TRBJ2-2): EAGVAQSPRYKIIEKRQSVAFWCNPISGHATLYWYQQILGQGPKLLIQFQNNGVVDDSQLPKDRFSAERLKGVDSTLKIQPAKLEDSAVYLCASSFNTGELFFGEGSRLTVL.

This clonotype was counted a few times. J is TRBJ1-6 and V is TRBV4-3, with a tentative D call TRBD1 (5 bases). CDR3 length: 16 amino acids. CDR1 is LGHNA, CDR2 YSLEER, per germline. V gave up 0 bases and J gave up 6 bases, with 12 bases separating them. As DNA, the CDR3 is TGCGCCAGCAGCCAAGAAGGAGGTCAGGGTAATTCACCCCTCCACTTT. The encoded protein is CASSQEGGQGNSPLHF.

This clonotype occurred many times. The gene calls are TRBV2 and TRBJ1-5; D might be TRBD1 (5 bases). The germline V gene encodes CDR1 SNHLY and CDR2 FYNNEI. The V and J ends lost 6 bases and 4 bases respectively, with 10 bases between them. The CDR3 runs 13 residues. The CDR3 DNA reads TGTGCCAGCAGAAGGGACGGAAATCAGCCCCAGCATTTT. Translation: CASRRDGNQPQHF.

The table lists this clonotype with a few counts. The chain combines TRBV5-1 with TRBJ2-2, with a tentative D call TRBD2 (6 bases). The CDR3 extends over 17 amino acids. V shed 1 base and J shed 5 bases, with 18 bases lying between them. Germline loops: CDR1 SGHRS, CDR2 YFSETQ. This chain's CDR3 is CASSLLGGIISTGELFF. The CDR3 DNA is TGCGCCAGCAGCTTGCTCGGCGGGATCATTTCAACCGGGGAGCTGTTTTTT. The whole variable domain, filled in from reference TRBV5-1 and TRBJ2-2, reads KAGVTQTPRYLIKTRGQQVTLSCSPISGHRSVSWYQQTPGQGLQFLFEYFSETQRNKGNFPGRFSGRQFSNSRSEMNVSTLELGDSALYLCASSLLGGIISTGELFFGEGSRLTVL.

In its sample, this clonotype was seen a few times. CDR3 sequence reads: CASSYFFLELQGNIQYF. CDR3 nucleotides: TGTGCCAGCAGTTATTTCTTTTTGGAATTACAAGGAAACATTCAGTACTTC. The chain combines TRBV6-2 or TRBV6-3 with TRBJ2-4, with D unresolved. V was trimmed by 3 bases and J by 6 bases, leaving 21 bases between them. Germline-derived CDR1 and CDR2 are MNHEY and SVGEGT. The CDR3 runs to 17 residues.

This clonotype was seen more than once but under ten times. The chain combines TRBV7-8 with TRBJ1-5; D uncertain. Germline V gene sequence: CDR1 SGHVS, CDR2 FQNEAQ. The V gene lost 7 bases and the J gene lost 2 bases, with 18 bases spanning the gap. The CDR3 spans 16 residues. The CDR3 region has the DNA TGTGCCAGCACCCCGCACCGGCTCTGGGGCAATCAGCCCCAGCATTTT. Protein: CASTPHRLWGNQPQHF.

This clonotype was found many times. CDR3 bases: TGCAGTGCTCCGCAGGGGGGGAATCGAGAGCAGTACTTC. Amino acid sequence: CSAPQGGNREQYF. The chain carries TRBV20-1 and TRBJ2-7; D tentatively reads TRBD1 or TRBD2 (7 bases each). CDR1 and CDR2 (germline): DFQATT, SNEGSKA (reference sequence). CDR3 length: 13 residues. Trimming removed 5 bases from V and 7 bases from J, with 18 bases in between.

The V gene is TRBV6-2 or TRBV6-3, the J gene TRBJ2-1, with 7 bases aligning to TRBD1. The length of the CDR3 is 15 residues. With V trimmed by 6 bases and J by 0 bases, 5 bases remained unmatched. CDR1 and CDR2 from the germline V gene are MNHEY and SVGEGT. The CDR3 loop reads CASRDRDSSYNEQFF. As DNA, the CDR3 is TGTGCCAGCAGAGACCGGGACAGCTCCTACAATGAGCAGTTCTTC.

Here the CDR3 DNA reads TGCGCCACAAGCGACGGAGATACGCAGTATTTT. This sequence encodes CATSDGDTQYF. V and J are TRBV10-2 and TRBJ2-3; the D is unclear. This CDR3 is 11 amino acids long. The germline V gene encodes CDR1 WSHSY and CDR2 SAAADI. Trimming took 10 bases from V and 5 from J, leaving 10 bases between them.

This rearrangement joins TRBV6-4 to TRBJ2-3; D is possibly TRBD2 (6 bases). Germline CDR1 MRHNA, CDR2 SNTAGT. The CDR3 is made up of 15 amino acids. Between the trimmed V and J ends, which lost 3 bases and 5 bases, there was a span of 15 bases. The DNA for the CDR3 is TGTGCCAGCAGTGAGCGGGACCTCGTGGGAGATACGCAGTATTTT. It codes for CASSERDLVGDTQYF.

The rearrangement uses TRBV5-6 and TRBJ1-5; D is uncertain. In germline, CDR1 is SGHDT, CDR2 YYEEEE. CDR3 length equals 13 residues. Trimming pared 0 bases from V and 2 bases from J, leaving 3 bases between. The CDR3 sequence: CASSLAGNQPQHF. CDR3 DNA: TGTGCCAGCAGCTTGGCGGGCAATCAGCCCCAGCATTTT.

This clonotype was observed at least ten times. The rearrangement links TRBV2 to TRBJ1-2; 7 bases agree with TRBD1. Per germline, CDR1 SNHLY and CDR2 FYNNEI. This CDR3 has 12 amino acids. Trimming cost V 3 bases and J 6 bases; bases outside gene matches: 1. The CDR3 protein is CASSDRGNGYTF. In nucleotides, the CDR3 is TGTGCCAGCAGTGACAGGGGGAATGGCTACACCTTC.